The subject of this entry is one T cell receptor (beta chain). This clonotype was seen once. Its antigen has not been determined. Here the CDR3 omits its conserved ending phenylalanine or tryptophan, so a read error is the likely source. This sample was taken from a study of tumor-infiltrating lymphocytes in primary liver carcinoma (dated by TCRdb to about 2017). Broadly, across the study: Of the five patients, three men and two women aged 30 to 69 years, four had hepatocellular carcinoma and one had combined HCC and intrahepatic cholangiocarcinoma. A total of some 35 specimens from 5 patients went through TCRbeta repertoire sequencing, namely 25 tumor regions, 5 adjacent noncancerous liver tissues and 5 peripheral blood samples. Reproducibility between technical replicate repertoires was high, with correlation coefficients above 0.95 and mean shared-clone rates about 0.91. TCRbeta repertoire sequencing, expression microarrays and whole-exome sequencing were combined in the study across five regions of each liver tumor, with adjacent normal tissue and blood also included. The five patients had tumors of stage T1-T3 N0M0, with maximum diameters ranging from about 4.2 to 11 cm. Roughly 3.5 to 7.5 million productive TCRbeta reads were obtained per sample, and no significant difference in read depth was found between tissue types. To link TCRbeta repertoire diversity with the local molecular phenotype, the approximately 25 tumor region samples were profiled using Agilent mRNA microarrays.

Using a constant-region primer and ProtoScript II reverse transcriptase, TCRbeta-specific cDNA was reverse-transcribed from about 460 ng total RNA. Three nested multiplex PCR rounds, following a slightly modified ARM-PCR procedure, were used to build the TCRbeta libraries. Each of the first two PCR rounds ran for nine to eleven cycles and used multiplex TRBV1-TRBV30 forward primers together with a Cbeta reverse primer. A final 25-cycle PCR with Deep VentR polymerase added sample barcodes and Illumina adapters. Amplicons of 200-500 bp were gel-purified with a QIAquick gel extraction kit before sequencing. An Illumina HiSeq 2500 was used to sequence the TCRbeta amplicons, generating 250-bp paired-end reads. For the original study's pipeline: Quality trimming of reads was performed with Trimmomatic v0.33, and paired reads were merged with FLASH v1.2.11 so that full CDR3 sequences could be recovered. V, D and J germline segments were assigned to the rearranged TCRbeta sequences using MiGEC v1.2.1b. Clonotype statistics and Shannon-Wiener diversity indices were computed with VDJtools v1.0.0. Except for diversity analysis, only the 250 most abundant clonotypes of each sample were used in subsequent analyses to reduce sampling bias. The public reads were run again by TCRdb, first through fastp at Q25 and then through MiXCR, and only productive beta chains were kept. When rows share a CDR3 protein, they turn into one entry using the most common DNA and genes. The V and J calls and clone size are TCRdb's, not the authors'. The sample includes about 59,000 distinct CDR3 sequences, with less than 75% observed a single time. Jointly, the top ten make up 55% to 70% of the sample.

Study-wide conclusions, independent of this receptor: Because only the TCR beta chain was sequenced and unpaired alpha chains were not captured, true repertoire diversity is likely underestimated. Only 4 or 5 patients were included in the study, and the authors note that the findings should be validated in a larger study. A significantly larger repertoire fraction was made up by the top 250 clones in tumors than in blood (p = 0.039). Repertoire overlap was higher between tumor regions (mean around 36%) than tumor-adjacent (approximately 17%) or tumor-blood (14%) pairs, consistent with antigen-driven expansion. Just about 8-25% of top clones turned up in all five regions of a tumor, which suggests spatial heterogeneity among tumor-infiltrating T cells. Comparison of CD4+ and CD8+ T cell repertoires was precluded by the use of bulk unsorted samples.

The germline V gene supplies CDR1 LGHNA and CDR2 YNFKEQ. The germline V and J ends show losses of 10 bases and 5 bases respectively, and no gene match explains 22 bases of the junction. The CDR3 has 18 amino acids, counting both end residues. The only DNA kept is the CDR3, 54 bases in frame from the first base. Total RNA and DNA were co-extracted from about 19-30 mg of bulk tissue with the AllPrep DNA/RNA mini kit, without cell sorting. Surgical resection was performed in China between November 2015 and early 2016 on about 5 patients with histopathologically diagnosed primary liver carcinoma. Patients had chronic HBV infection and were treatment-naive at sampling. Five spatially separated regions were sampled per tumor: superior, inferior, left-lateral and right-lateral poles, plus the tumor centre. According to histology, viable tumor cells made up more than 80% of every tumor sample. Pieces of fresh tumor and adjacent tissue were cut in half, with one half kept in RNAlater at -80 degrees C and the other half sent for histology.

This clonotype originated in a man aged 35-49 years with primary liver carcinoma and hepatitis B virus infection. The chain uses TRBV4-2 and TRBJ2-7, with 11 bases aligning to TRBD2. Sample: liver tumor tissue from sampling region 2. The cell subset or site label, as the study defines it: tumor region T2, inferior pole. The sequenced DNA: TGTGCCACCAGTGGAAAACCGGGACTAGCGGAAGGGCCACACGAGCAGTACTCC. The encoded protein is CATSGKPGLAEGPHEQYS.